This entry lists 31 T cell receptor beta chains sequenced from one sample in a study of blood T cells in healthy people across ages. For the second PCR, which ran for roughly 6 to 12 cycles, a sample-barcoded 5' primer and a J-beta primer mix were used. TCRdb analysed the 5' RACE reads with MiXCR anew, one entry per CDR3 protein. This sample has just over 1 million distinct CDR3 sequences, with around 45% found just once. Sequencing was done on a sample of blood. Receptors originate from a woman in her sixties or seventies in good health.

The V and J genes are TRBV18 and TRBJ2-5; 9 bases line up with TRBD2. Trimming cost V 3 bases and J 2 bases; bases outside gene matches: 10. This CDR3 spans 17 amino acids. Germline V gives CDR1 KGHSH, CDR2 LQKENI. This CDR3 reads CASSPLPTSGLQETQYF. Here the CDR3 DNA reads TGTGCCAGCTCACCCCTCCCGACTAGCGGTCTTCAAGAGACCCAGTACTTC.

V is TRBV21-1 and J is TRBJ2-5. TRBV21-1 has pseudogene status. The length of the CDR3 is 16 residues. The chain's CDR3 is CASSKESSRSSGEQYF. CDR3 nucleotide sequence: TGTGCCAGCAGCAAAGAAAGCAGTAGGTCGTCGGGTGAGCAGTACTTC.

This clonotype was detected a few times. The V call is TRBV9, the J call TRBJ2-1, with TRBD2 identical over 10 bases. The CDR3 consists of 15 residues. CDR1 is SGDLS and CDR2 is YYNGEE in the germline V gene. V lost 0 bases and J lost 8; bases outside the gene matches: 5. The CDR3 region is CASSVASGSVYEQFF. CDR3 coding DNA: TGTGCCAGCAGCGTAGCTAGCGGGAGCGTTTATGAGCAGTTCTTC. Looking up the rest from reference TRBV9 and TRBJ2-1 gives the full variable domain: DSGVTQTPKHLITATGQRVTLRCSPRSGDLSVYWYQQSLDQGLQFLIQYYNGEERAKGNILERFSAQQFPDLHSELNLSSLELGDSALYFCASSVASGSVYEQFFGPGTRLTVL.

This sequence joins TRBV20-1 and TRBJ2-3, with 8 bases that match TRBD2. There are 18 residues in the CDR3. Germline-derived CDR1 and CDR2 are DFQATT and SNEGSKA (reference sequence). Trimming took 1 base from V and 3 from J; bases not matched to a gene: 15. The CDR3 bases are TGCAGTGCTAGAGGGCGAGGGAGGAGCGGGAGAGAAACAGATACGCAGTATTTT. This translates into CSARGRGRSGRETDTQYF.

CDR3 bases: TGTGCCAGCAGCTCGATCCTCGGACTAGCGGACCGTTCGTCTAGCACAGATACGCAGTATTTT. This encodes CASSSILGLADRSSSTDTQYF. J is TRBJ2-3 and V is TRBV7-8; 10 bases match TRBD2. Germline V gene sequence: CDR1 SGHVS, CDR2 FQNEAQ. The CDR3 is 21 residues long. V shed 4 bases, J shed 0 bases, and the junction held 19 bases outside the gene matches.

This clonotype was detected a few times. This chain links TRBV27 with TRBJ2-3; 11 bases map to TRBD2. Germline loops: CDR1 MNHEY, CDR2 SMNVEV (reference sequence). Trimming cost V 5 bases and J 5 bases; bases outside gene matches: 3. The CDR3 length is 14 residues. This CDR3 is CASSLLAGEDTQYF. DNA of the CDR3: TGTGCCAGCAGTCTACTAGCGGGGGAAGATACGCAGTATTTT.

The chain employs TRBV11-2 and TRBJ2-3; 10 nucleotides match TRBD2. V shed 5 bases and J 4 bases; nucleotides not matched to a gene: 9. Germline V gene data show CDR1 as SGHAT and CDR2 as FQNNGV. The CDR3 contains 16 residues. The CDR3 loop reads CASSPPSGRGADTQYF. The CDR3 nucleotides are TGTGCCAGCAGCCCCCCTAGCGGGAGAGGGGCAGATACGCAGTATTTT. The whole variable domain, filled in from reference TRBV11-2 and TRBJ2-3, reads EAGVAQSPRYKIIEKRQSVAFWCNPISGHATLYWYQQILGQGPKLLIQFQNNGVVDDSQLPKDRFSAERLKGVDSTLKIQPAKLEDSAVYLCASSPPSGRGADTQYFGPGTRLTVL.

The CDR3 reads CASSTSPQETYYEQYF. The CDR3 DNA follows: TGTGCCAGCAGCACCAGCCCACAGGAGACCTACTACGAGCAGTACTTC. V usage is TRBV11-2 and J usage is TRBJ2-7, with a weak D call TRBD1 (5 bases). CDR1 is SGHAT and CDR2 is FQNNGV in the germline V gene. Trimming shortened V by 5 bases and J by 3 bases, and 20 bases separated the two germline ends. This CDR3 has 16 residues.

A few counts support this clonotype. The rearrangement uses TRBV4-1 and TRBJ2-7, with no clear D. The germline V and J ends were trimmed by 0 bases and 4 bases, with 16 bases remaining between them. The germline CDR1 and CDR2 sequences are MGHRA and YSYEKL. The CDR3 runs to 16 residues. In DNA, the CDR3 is TGCGCCAGCAGCCAAGAGTTGGCCTTAAGGATATACGAGCAGTACTTC. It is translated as CASSQELALRIYEQYF.

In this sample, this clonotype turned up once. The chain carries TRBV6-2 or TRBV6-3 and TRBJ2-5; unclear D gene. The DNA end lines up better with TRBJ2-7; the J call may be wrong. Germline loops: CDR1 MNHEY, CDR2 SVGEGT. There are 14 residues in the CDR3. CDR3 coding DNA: TGTGCCAGCATGGGGATAGGGCCCGTCTACGAGCAGTACTTC. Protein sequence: CASMGIGPVYEQYF.

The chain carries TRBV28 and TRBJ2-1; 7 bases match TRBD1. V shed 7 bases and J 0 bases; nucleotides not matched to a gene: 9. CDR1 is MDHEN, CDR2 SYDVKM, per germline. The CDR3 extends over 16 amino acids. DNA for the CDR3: TGTGCCAGCAAATCAACCGGGACAGTCTCCTACAATGAGCAGTTCTTC. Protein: CASKSTGTVSYNEQFF.

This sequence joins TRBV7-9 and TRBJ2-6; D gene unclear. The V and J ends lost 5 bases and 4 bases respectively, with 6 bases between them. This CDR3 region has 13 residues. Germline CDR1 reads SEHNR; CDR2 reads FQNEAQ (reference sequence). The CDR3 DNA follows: TGTGCCAGCAGCCCGGTCGGGGCCAACGTCCTGACTTTC. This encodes CASSPVGANVLTF. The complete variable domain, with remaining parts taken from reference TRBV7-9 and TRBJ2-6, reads DTGVSQNPRHKITKRGQNVTFRCDPISEHNRLYWYRQTLGQGPEFLTYFQNEAQLEKSRLLSDRFSAERPKGSFSTLEIQRTEQGDSAMYLCASSPVGANVLTFGAGSRLTVL.

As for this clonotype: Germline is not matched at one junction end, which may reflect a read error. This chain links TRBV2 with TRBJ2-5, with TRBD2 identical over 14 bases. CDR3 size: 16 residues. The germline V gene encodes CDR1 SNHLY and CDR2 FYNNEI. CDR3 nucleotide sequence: TGTGCCAGCAGTCAGACTAGCGGGAGGGCCGTAGAGGCCCAGTACTTC. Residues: CASSQTSGRAVEAQYF.

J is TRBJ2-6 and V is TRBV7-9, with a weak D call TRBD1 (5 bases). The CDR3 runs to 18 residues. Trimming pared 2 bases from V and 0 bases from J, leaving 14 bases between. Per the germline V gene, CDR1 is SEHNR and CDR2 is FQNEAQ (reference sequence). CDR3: CASSLSAGLGSGANVLTF. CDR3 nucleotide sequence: TGTGCCAGCAGCTTAAGTGCAGGGTTAGGCTCTGGGGCCAACGTCCTGACTTTC. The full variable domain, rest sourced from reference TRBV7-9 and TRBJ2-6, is DTGVSQNPRHKITKRGQNVTFRCDPISEHNRLYWYRQTLGQGPEFLTYFQNEAQLEKSRLLSDRFSAERPKGSFSTLEIQRTEQGDSAMYLCASSLSAGLGSGANVLTFGAGSRLTVL.

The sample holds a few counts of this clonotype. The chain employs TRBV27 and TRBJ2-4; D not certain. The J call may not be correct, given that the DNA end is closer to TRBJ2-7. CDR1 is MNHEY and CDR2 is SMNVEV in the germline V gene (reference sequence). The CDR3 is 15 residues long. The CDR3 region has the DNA TGTGCCAGCAGCCCATCAGGACCACTCCGGGACGAGCAGTACTTC. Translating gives CASSPSGPLRDEQYF.

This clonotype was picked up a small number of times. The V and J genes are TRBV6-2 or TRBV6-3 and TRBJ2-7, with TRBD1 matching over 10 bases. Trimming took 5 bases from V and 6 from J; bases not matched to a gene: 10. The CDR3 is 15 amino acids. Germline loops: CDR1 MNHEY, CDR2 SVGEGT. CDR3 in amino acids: CASSIFGTGAFEQYF. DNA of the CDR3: TGTGCCAGCAGTATCTTCGGGACAGGGGCCTTCGAGCAGTACTTC.

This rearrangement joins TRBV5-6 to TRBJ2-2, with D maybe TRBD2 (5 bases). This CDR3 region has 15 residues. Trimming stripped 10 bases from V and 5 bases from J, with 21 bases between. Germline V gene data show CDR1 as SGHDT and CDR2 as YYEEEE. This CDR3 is CAVSPRGVGTGELFF. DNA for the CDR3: TGTGCCGTGAGCCCACGGGGAGTGGGGACCGGGGAGCTGTTTTTT. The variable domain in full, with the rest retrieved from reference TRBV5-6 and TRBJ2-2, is DAGVTQSPTHLIKTRGQQVTLRCSPKSGHDTVSWYQQALGQGPQFIFQYYEEEERQRGNFPDRFSGHQFPNYSSELNVNALLLGDSALYLCAVSPRGVGTGELFFGEGSRLTVL.

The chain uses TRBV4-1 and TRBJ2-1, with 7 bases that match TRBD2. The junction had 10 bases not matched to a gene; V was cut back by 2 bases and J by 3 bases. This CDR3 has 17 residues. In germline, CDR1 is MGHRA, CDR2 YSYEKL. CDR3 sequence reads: CASSQRAPGGNYNEQFF. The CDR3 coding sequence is TGCGCCAGCAGCCAAAGGGCCCCGGGGGGAAACTACAATGAGCAGTTCTTC.

For the CDR3, the DNA is TGTGCCAGCAGCTTGGAGCCGGGACAGAGAAACGAGCAGTACTTC. This translates into CASSLEPGQRNEQYF. The rearrangement uses TRBV11-2 and TRBJ2-7; 7 bases agree with TRBD1. Germline V CDR1 and CDR2: SGHAT, FQNNGV. This CDR3 is 15 amino acids long. V shed 3 bases and J 5 bases; nucleotides not matched to a gene: 10. Variable domain in full (rest from reference TRBV11-2 and TRBJ2-7): EAGVAQSPRYKIIEKRQSVAFWCNPISGHATLYWYQQILGQGPKLLIQFQNNGVVDDSQLPKDRFSAERLKGVDSTLKIQPAKLEDSAVYLCASSLEPGQRNEQYFGPGTRLTVT.

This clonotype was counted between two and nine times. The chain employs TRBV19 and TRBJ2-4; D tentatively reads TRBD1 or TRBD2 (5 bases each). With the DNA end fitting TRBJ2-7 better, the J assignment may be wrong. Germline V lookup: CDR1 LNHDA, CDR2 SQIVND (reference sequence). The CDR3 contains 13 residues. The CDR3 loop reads CASSIIGTSEQYF. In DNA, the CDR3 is TGTGCCAGTAGTATAATAGGGACCAGCGAGCAGTACTTC.

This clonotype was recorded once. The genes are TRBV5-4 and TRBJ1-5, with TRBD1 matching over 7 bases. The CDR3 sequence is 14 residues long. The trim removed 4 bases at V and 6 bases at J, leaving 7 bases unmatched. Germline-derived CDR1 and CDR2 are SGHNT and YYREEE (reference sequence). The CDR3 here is CASSGEGAGQPQHF. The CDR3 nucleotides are TGTGCCAGCAGCGGAGAGGGGGCGGGTCAGCCCCAGCATTTT. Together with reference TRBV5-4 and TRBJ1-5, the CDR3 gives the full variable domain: ETGVTQSPTHLIKTRGQQVTLRCSSQSGHNTVSWYQQALGQGPQFIFQYYREEENGRGNFPPRFSGLQFPNYSSELNVNALELDDSALYLCASSGEGAGQPQHFGDGTRLSIL.

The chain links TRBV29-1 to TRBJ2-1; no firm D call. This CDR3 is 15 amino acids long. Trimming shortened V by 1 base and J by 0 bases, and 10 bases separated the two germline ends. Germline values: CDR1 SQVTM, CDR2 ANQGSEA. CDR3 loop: CSVEVWDSSYNEQFF. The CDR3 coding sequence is TGCAGCGTTGAAGTATGGGATAGCTCCTACAATGAGCAGTTCTTC.

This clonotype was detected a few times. CDR3 sequence reads: CSVVGETSGANVLTF. In DNA form, the CDR3 reads TGCAGCGTTGTCGGGGAAACCTCTGGGGCCAACGTCCTGACTTTC. The chain combines TRBV29-1 with TRBJ2-6, with D perhaps matching TRBD2 (5 bases). Germline V gene data show CDR1 as SQVTM and CDR2 as ANQGSEA. V lost 4 bases, J lost 0 bases, and 10 bases lay in between. The CDR3 is 15 amino acids.

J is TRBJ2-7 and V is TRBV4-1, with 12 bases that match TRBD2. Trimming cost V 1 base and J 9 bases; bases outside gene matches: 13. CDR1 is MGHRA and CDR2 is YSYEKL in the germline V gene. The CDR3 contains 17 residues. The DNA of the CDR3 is TGCGCCAGCAGCCAAGTATTGGGGGGACTAGCGGGCGTTTCGCAGTACTTC. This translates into CASSQVLGGLAGVSQYF.

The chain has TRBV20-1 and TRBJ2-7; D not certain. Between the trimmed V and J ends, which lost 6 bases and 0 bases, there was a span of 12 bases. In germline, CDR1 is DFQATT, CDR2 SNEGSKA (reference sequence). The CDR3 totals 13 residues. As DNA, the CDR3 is TGCAGTGCGCCTCCGACGGACTCCTACGAGCAGTACTTC. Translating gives CSAPPTDSYEQYF.

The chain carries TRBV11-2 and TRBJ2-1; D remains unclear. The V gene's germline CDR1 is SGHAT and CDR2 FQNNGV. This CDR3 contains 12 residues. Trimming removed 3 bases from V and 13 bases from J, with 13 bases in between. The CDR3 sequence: CASSLVLRTQFF. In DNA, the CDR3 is TGTGCCAGCAGCTTGGTTCTCCGCACCCAGTTCTTC.

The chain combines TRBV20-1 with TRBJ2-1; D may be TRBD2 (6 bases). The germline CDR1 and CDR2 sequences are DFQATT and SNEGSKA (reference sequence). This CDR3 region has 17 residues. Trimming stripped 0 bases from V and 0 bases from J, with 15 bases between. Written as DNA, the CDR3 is TGCAGTGCTAGAGATTTGGTATACGGGGGCTCCTACAATGAGCAGTTCTTC. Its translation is CSARDLVYGGSYNEQFF.

The CDR3 is CASSQELAGGRDEQYF. The DNA of the CDR3 is TGTGCCAGCAGCCAAGAGCTAGCGGGAGGTCGGGACGAGCAGTACTTC. This rearrangement joins TRBV4-2 to TRBJ2-7; 11 positions match TRBD2. Germline lookup yields CDR1 LGHNA and CDR2 YNFKEQ. The trim removed 0 bases at V and 5 bases at J, leaving 6 bases unmatched. The CDR3 covers 16 residues.

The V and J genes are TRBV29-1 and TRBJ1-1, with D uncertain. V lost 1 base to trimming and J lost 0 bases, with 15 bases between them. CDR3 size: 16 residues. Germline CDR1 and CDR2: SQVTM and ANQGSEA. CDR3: CSVEGQRTALNTEAFF. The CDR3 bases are TGCAGCGTTGAAGGGCAAAGGACGGCTTTGAACACTGAAGCTTTCTTT.

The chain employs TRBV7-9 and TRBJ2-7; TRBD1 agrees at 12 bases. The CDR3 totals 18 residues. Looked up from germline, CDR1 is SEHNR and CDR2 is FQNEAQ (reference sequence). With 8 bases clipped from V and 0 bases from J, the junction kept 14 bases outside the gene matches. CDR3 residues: CASQSMGQGAKFSYEQYF. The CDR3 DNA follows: TGTGCCAGCCAATCGATGGGACAGGGGGCGAAATTCTCCTACGAGCAGTACTTC.

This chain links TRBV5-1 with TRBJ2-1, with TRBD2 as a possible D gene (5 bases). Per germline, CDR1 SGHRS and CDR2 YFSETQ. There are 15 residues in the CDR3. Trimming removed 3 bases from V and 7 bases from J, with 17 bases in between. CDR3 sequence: CASSSPAGVGNEQFF. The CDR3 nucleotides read TGCGCCAGCAGCTCCCCTGCCGGGGTTGGTAATGAGCAGTTCTTC.